Sequencing of this T cell receptor (beta chain) was carried out in a study of T cells after yellow fever vaccination. TCRdb fed the 5' RACE reads into MiXCR, producing one record per CDR3 protein. The data contain hundreds of thousands of distinct CDR3 sequences, 3% to 4.5% of them singletons. The CDR3 is made up of 15 amino acids. V gave up 6 bases and J gave up 0 bases, with 12 bases separating them. This clonotype was counted once. The chain recombines TRBV12-3 or TRBV12-4 with TRBJ2-4; no clear D gene. The origin of this receptor is a man between 18 and 29 years old who received the YFV17D yellow fever vaccine. Specimen: PBMCs, collected on the day of the yellow fever booster vaccination. CDR3 DNA: TGTGCCAGCAGCCCGACTGCACGAGCCAAAAACATTCAGTACTTC. It is translated as CASSPTARAKNIQYF.